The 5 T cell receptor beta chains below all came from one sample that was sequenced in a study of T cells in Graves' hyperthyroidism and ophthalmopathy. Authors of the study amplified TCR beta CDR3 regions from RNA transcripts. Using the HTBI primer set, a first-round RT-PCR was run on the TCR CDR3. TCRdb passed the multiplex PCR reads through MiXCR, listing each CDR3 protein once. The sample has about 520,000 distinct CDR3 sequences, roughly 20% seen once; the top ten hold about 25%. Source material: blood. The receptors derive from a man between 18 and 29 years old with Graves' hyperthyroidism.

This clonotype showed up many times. The CDR3 protein is CASSPAEGRGTEAFF. CDR3 in DNA: TGTGCCAGCAGCCCTGCTGAAGGGCGAGGCACTGAAGCTTTCTTT. The genes are TRBV7-8 and TRBJ1-1; D remains ambiguous. The CDR3 has 15 amino acids. Trimming removed 5 bases from V and 4 bases from J, with 17 bases in between. Germline CDR1 is SGHVS and CDR2 is FQNEAQ.

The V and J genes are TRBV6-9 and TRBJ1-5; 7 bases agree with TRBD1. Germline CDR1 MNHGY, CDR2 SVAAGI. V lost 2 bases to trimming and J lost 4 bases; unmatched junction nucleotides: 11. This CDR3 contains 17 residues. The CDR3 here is CASSYPGTVNENQPQHF. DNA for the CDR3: TGTGCCAGCAGTTATCCCGGGACAGTAAACGAAAATCAGCCCCAGCATTTT.

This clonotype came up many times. The DNA of the CDR3 is TGTGCCACCAGCAGAGATGTGAGGGCCAGGGGCTCTGGGGCCAACGTCCTGACTTTC. Encoded protein: CATSRDVRARGSGANVLTF. The chain joins TRBV15 to TRBJ2-6; the D gene is possibly TRBD1 (6 bases). The V gene lost 0 bases and the J gene lost 0 bases, with 15 bases spanning the gap. This CDR3 contains 19 residues. CDR1 and CDR2 from the germline V gene are LNHNV and YYDKDF (reference sequence).

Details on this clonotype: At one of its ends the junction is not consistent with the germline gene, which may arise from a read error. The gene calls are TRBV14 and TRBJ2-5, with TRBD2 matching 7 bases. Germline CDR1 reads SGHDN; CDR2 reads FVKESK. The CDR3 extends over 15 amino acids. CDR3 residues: CASSERDYAWETRHF. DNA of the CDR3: TGTGCCAGCAGCGAGAGGGACTACGCCTGGGAGACCCGGCACTTC. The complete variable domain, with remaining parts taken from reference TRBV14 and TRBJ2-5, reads EAGVTQFPSHSVIEKGQTVTLRCDPISGHDNLYWYRRVMGKEIKFLLHFVKESKQDESGMPNNRFLAERTGGTYSTLKVQPAELEDSGVYFCASSERDYAWETRHFGPGTRLLVL.

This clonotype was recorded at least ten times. The CDR3 loop reads CASSLKGGRGYTF. The DNA of the CDR3 is TGTGCCAGCAGTTTGAAGGGGGGGCGAGGCTACACCTTC. J is TRBJ1-2 and V is TRBV28; D perhaps matches TRBD1 (6 bases). The ends were cut back, 3 bases at V and 8 bases at J, with 13 bases in the middle. The germline gives CDR1 MDHEN, CDR2 SYDVKM. The CDR3 runs 13 residues.